The 32 T cell receptor beta chains given below trace back to one sample, sequenced in a study of blood T cell repertoires in COVID-19. Generated by immunoSEQ multiplex PCR, the TCRdb table keeps only in-frame clones and is missing some. The sample contains roughly 130,000 clones, about 88% of which appear only once. Source material: peripheral blood. These receptor sequences come from a man aged 45-65 years with active COVID-19.

The J gene is TRBJ1-1, the V gene TRBV18; maybe TRBD1 (6 bases). The CDR3 runs to 14 residues. The germline V and J ends were trimmed by 2 bases and 7 bases, with 14 bases remaining between them. Germline V gene sequence: CDR1 KGHSH, CDR2 LQKENI. The CDR3 protein is CASSPAGAPGEAFF. The CDR3, as DNA: TGTGCCAGCTCACCAGCAGGGGCGCCGGGTGAAGCTTTCTTT.

This clone was seen once. The chain uses TRBV5-1 and TRBJ2-5; TRBD2 agrees at 7 bases. In germline, CDR1 is SGHRS, CDR2 YFSETQ. This CDR3 is 13 amino acids long. V trimming: 0 bases; J trimming: 4 bases; junction bases outside the gene matches: 0. The CDR3 region has the DNA TGCGCCAGCAGCTTGGGCGGGAGAGAGACCCAGTACTTC. Protein product: CASSLGGRETQYF.

This clone came up a few times. V and J are TRBV10-2 and TRBJ1-2; D ambiguous. Looked up from germline, CDR1 is WSHSY and CDR2 is SAAADI. V lost 4 bases to trimming and J lost 4 bases, with 4 bases between them. This CDR3 contains 11 residues. CDR3 sequence: CASSAGYGYTF. CDR3 nucleotide sequence: TGCGCCAGCAGTGCGGGCTATGGCTACACCTTC.

The chain couples TRBV29-1 to TRBJ1-2; 10 bases are a match to TRBD1. Germline V lookup: CDR1 SQVTM, CDR2 ANQGSEA. CDR3 length equals 20 residues. The J segment lost 4 bases and the V segment lost 0 bases, leaving 20 bases of the junction unmatched. As DNA, the CDR3 is TGCAGCGTTGAAGAGAATCGCCTGGGACAGGGGAGATCGCTTGGCTATGGCTACACCTTC. Its translation: CSVEENRLGQGRSLGYGYTF.

This chain connects TRBV3-1 (or the pseudogene TRBV3-2) to TRBJ1-1; possibly TRBD1 for D (6 bases). V lost 1 base to trimming and J lost 4 bases, with 10 bases between them. The CDR3 covers 14 residues. Looked up from germline, CDR1 is LGHDT and CDR2 is YNNKEL (reference sequence). The CDR3 loop is CASSQVEGVTEAFF. CDR3 DNA: TGTGCCAGCAGCCAAGTTGAGGGGGTCACTGAAGCTTTCTTT.

The genes are TRBV19 and TRBJ2-1; 12 bases are shared with TRBD2. CDR1 is LNHDA, CDR2 SQIVND, per germline (reference sequence). J lost 3 bases, V lost 8 bases, and 5 bases had no gene match. This CDR3 has 15 amino acids. The CDR3 region is CASGRTSGDYNEQFF. CDR3 nucleotides: TGTGCCAGTGGTAGGACTAGCGGGGACTACAATGAGCAGTTCTTC.

V and J are TRBV7-2 and TRBJ2-5; D may be TRBD1 (6 bases). CDR3 length: 14 amino acids. The V and J ends lost 4 bases and 2 bases respectively, with 11 bases between them. Germline V gene data show CDR1 as SGHTA and CDR2 as FQGNSA. The chain's CDR3 is CASSSTGLQETQYF. The CDR3 DNA follows: TGTGCCAGCAGCTCTACAGGGCTACAAGAGACCCAGTACTTC.

The chain is built from TRBV19 and TRBJ2-7, with TRBD2 matching 8 bases. CDR1 is LNHDA, CDR2 SQIVND, per germline (reference sequence). J was trimmed by 6 bases and V by 5 bases; bases with no gene match: 0. The CDR3 totals 11 residues. The CDR3 DNA sequence: TGTGCCAGTAGTCTAGCGGGCGAGCAGTACTTC. Translating gives CASSLAGEQYF.

The chain combines TRBV5-4 with TRBJ2-2; 9 bases are shared with TRBD1. The CDR3 has 16 amino acids. V shed 0 bases, J shed 1 base, and the junction held 1 base outside the gene matches. Per the germline V gene, CDR1 is SGHNT and CDR2 is YYREEE (reference sequence). As DNA, the CDR3 is TGTGCCAGCAGCTTGGGGGACAGGGTGAACACCGGGGAGCTGTTTTTT. This encodes CASSLGDRVNTGELFF.

This chain connects TRBV5-1 to TRBJ2-3, with TRBD2 matching over 9 bases. Losses at the gene ends were 7 bases for V and 2 bases for J; bases not matched to a gene: 8. CDR3 length: 15 residues. Germline assignment: CDR1 SGHRS and CDR2 YFSETQ. The CDR3 loop reads CASQYSGGTTDTQYF. CDR3 DNA sequence: TGCGCCAGCCAATATAGCGGGGGTACCACAGATACGCAGTATTTT.

The V call is TRBV11-3, the J call TRBJ2-7, with 12 bases lining up with TRBD1. Trimming at V came to 5 bases and at J to 3 bases, leaving 8 bases not matched to a gene. The CDR3 is 16 residues long. In germline, CDR1 is SGHNT, CDR2 YENEEA. DNA of the CDR3: TGTGCCAGCAGCAGGGGACAGGGGGCGGGTTACTACGAGCAGTACGTC. Encoded protein: CASSRGQGAGYYEQYV.

This clone has a single count. The rearrangement uses TRBV7-9 and TRBJ2-3; 7 nucleotides line up with TRBD2. The CDR3 runs to 16 residues. CDR1 and CDR2 (germline): SEHNR, FQNEAQ (reference sequence). V lost 0 bases and J lost 3; bases outside the gene matches: 6. CDR3 coding DNA: TGTGCCAGCAGCTTAGCGTCGGGGAGGGCAACAGATACGCAGTATTTT. The encoded protein is CASSLASGRATDTQYF.

This clone appeared a single time. DNA of the CDR3: TGTGCCAGCAGTCCGGCGGGAGGGCTAGTCTACACCTTC. Translated, it gives CASSPAGGLVYTF. The rearrangement joins TRBV12-3 or TRBV12-4 to TRBJ1-2; D gene unclear. The CDR3 runs to 13 residues. V lost 5 bases to trimming and J lost 10 bases, with 17 bases between them.

CDR3 sequence (DNA): TGTGCCAGCAGCTTGGGGGGGGGCGGTTACAATGAGCAGTTCTTC. It translates to CASSLGGGGYNEQFF. The chain recombines TRBV5-4 with TRBJ2-1; TRBD2 is a possible D gene (7 bases). CDR3 length: 15 amino acids. Trimming removed 0 bases at V and 4 bases at J, with 11 bases between. Germline CDR1 is SGHNT and CDR2 is YYREEE (reference sequence).

The chain links TRBV11-2 to TRBJ2-5, with D possibly matching TRBD1 (7 bases). V was pared by 5 bases and J by 5 bases, with 15 bases between. Germline CDR1 and CDR2: SGHAT and FQNNGV. This CDR3 has 14 residues. The CDR3 bases are TGTGCCAGCAGCCTCGAGGCAGGGGGGGAGACCCAGTACTTC. It translates to CASSLEAGGETQYF.

This rearrangement joins TRBV2 to TRBJ2-1, with 7 nucleotides matching TRBD2. Germline V CDR1 and CDR2: SNHLY, FYNNEI. V was pared by 4 bases and J by 6 bases, with 9 bases of the junction left unmatched. This CDR3 spans 15 amino acids. The CDR3 here is CASSVASGWANEQFF. The CDR3 nucleotides are TGTGCCAGCAGTGTGGCTAGCGGATGGGCCAATGAGCAGTTCTTC.

In DNA form, the CDR3 reads TGTGCCAGCAGTGATTCGAGGGGGAATCAGCCCCAGCATTTT. Translation gives CASSDSRGNQPQHF. V gene TRBV6-1 combines with J gene TRBJ1-5; D is perhaps TRBD1 (6 bases). Between the trimmed V and J ends, which lost 3 bases and 4 bases, there was a span of 10 bases. The CDR3 runs to 14 residues. Germline CDR1 and CDR2: MNHNS and SASEGT.

The chain couples TRBV7-9 to TRBJ2-5; D gene unclear. Trimming took off 5 bases at V and 5 bases at J, with 6 bases between the two ends. CDR1 SEHNR and CDR2 FQNEAQ come from the germline V gene (reference sequence). The CDR3 is 11 residues long. In DNA, the CDR3 is TGTGCCAGCAGCCCACTTGAGACCCAGTACTTC. Translated: CASSPLETQYF. The variable domain in full, completed from reference TRBV7-9 and TRBJ2-5, reads DTGVSQNPRHKITKRGQNVTFRCDPISEHNRLYWYRQTLGQGPEFLTYFQNEAQLEKSRLLSDRFSAERPKGSFSTLEIQRTEQGDSAMYLCASSPLETQYFGPGTRLLVL.

V gene TRBV5-4 combines with J gene TRBJ2-3; 8 bases map to TRBD2. CDR1 is SGHNT, CDR2 YYREEE, per germline (reference sequence). V was clipped by 1 base and J by 0 bases; unmatched bases: 4. CDR3 length: 16 amino acids. The chain's CDR3 is CASSLSLAGSTDTQYF. CDR3 DNA: TGTGCCAGCAGCTTGTCTCTAGCGGGTAGCACAGATACGCAGTATTTT.

The V and J genes are TRBV4-1 and TRBJ2-5; the match to TRBD2 covers 7 bases. V gave up 0 bases and J gave up 1 base; unmatched junction bases: 2. CDR3 length: 15 residues. CDR1 is MGHRA and CDR2 is YSYEKL in the germline V gene. The CDR3 sequence is CASSQDWGGQETQYF. Here the CDR3 DNA reads TGCGCCAGCAGCCAAGATTGGGGGGGCCAAGAGACCCAGTACTTC.

V gene TRBV5-1 combines with J gene TRBJ1-5, with D perhaps TRBD1 (6 bases). Germline assignment: CDR1 SGHRS and CDR2 YFSETQ. There are 15 residues in the CDR3. With 5 bases removed from V and 4 bases from J, the gap between germline ends came to 16 bases. The chain's CDR3 is CASRAETGTNQPQHF. CDR3 nucleotide sequence: TGCGCCAGCAGGGCTGAGACAGGAACAAATCAGCCCCAGCATTTT.

The chain has TRBV5-6 and TRBJ2-4; no clear D. CDR3 size: 14 residues. V gave up 2 bases and J gave up 0 bases, with 6 bases separating them. Per germline, CDR1 SGHDT and CDR2 YYEEEE. The CDR3 DNA reads as TGTGCCAGCAGCTTACAACAAGCCAAAAACATTCAGTACTTC. Protein: CASSLQQAKNIQYF. The variable domain in full, completed from reference TRBV5-6 and TRBJ2-4, reads DAGVTQSPTHLIKTRGQQVTLRCSPKSGHDTVSWYQQALGQGPQFIFQYYEEEERQRGNFPDRFSGHQFPNYSSELNVNALLLGDSALYLCASSLQQAKNIQYFGAGTRLSVL.

V usage is TRBV7-8 and J usage is TRBJ2-5; TRBD2 matches 10 bases. CDR1 and CDR2 from the germline V gene are SGHVS and FQNEAQ. J was trimmed by 5 bases and V by 5 bases; bases with no gene match: 14. The CDR3 consists of 17 residues. The CDR3 is CASSQDGSGRAKETQYF. The CDR3 nucleotides are TGTGCCAGCAGCCAAGACGGCAGCGGGAGGGCCAAGGAGACCCAGTACTTC.

The rearrangement joins TRBV29-1 to TRBJ2-3; 10 bases line up with TRBD2. Trimming took 3 bases from V and 4 from J; bases not matched to a gene: 10. The CDR3 totals 16 residues. CDR1 is SQVTM, CDR2 ANQGSEA, per germline. The CDR3 DNA reads TGCAGCGTTGATGGAAAGGAGCGGGAGGGCGCAGATACGCAGTATTTT. It yields the protein CSVDGKEREGADTQYF.

J is TRBJ1-1 and V is TRBV6-6, with 7 bases that match TRBD1. The CDR3 contains 14 residues. Looked up from germline, CDR1 is MNHNY and CDR2 is SVGAGI (reference sequence). Germline trimming cut 7 bases from V and 1 base from J; bases unmatched to any gene: 6. CDR3 region: CASTLTGPNTEAFF. In nucleotides, the CDR3 is TGTGCCAGCACCTTGACAGGGCCGAACACTGAAGCTTTCTTT.

This chain uses TRBV11-2 with TRBJ2-7, with D possibly TRBD2 on 5 matching bases. The V gene lost 3 bases and the J gene lost 3 bases, with 9 bases spanning the gap. The germline V gene encodes CDR1 SGHAT and CDR2 FQNNGV. CDR3 length: 13 amino acids. The CDR3 DNA is TGTGCCAGCAGCTTTACGGGGATCTACGAGCAGTACTTC. Its protein product is CASSFTGIYEQYF.

The chain combines TRBV2 with TRBJ2-3; D is possibly TRBD1 (7 bases). This CDR3 is built from 16 residues. V lost 5 bases and J lost 1, with 16 bases in between. Per the germline V gene, CDR1 is SNHLY and CDR2 is FYNNEI. Written as DNA, the CDR3 is TGTGCCAGCAGTTCTAAGGAGGGACAGCGCACAGATACGCAGTATTTT. Translating it yields CASSSKEGQRTDTQYF.

This sequence joins TRBV19 and TRBJ2-1; possibly TRBD1 for D (5 bases). The CDR3 loop spans 15 amino acids. Looked up from germline, CDR1 is LNHDA and CDR2 is SQIVND (reference sequence). V lost 5 bases and J 0 bases, leaving 11 bases between the germline ends. The CDR3 protein is CASSLQASSYNEQFF. CDR3 bases: TGTGCCAGTAGTTTACAGGCTAGCTCCTACAATGAGCAGTTCTTC.

The rearrangement joins TRBV19 to TRBJ1-2; D may be TRBD1 (6 bases). The CDR3 extends over 16 amino acids. With 3 bases removed from V and 6 bases from J, the gap between germline ends came to 20 bases. CDR1 and CDR2 (germline): LNHDA, SQIVND (reference sequence). The CDR3 DNA reads as TGTGCCAGTAGTATTGGGCCACAGGCGGGGGCAAATGGCTACACCTTC. This codes for CASSIGPQAGANGYTF.

The rearrangement links TRBV10-2 to TRBJ1-1, with D tentatively TRBD1 (6 bases). V was pared by 4 bases and J by 4 bases, with 16 bases between. The germline gives CDR1 WSHSY, CDR2 SAAADI. The CDR3 is made up of 15 amino acids. CDR3 DNA sequence: TGCGCCAGCAGTGCAGGGACACAAAGGACCACTGAAGCTTTCTTT. It translates to CASSAGTQRTTEAFF.

This clone was seen once. This sequence joins TRBV5-1 and TRBJ2-1; the match to TRBD2 covers 14 bases. Trimming took 3 bases from V and 6 from J; bases not matched to a gene: 14. This CDR3 spans 19 amino acids. CDR1 SGHRS and CDR2 YFSETQ come from the germline V gene. For the CDR3, the DNA is TGCGCCAGCAGCTGGGGACTAGCGGGAGAAGGGCTGTGGGTCAATGAGCAGTTCTTC. It codes for CASSWGLAGEGLWVNEQFF. Variable domain in full (rest from reference TRBV5-1 and TRBJ2-1): KAGVTQTPRYLIKTRGQQVTLSCSPISGHRSVSWYQQTPGQGLQFLFEYFSETQRNKGNFPGRFSGRQFSNSRSEMNVSTLELGDSALYLCASSWGLAGEGLWVNEQFFGPGTRLTVL.

This chain links TRBV6-6 with TRBJ1-1, with unresolved D. With 6 bases removed from V and 1 base from J, the gap between germline ends came to 12 bases. Germline V lookup: CDR1 MNHNY, CDR2 SVGAGI (reference sequence). The CDR3 extends over 14 amino acids. CDR3 in amino acids: CASSLIRKNTEAFF. CDR3 DNA sequence: TGTGCCAGCAGCCTAATCAGGAAGAACACTGAAGCTTTCTTT.